These T cell receptor beta chains were read from a single sample in a study of cytomegalovirus exposure and HLA in healthy donors. Produced via immunoSEQ multiplex PCR; TCRdb's table is partial and in-frame only. Of fewer than 90,000 clones listed, approximately 81% were seen once; the top ten hold about an eighth. The specimen was PBMCs. These TCRs come from a woman aged 18-29 years in good health and CMV-seropositive. CDR3s include the opening cysteine and the closing phenylalanine or tryptophan. The order of the fields is clone size, J gene, D gene, CDR3 length, V gene, CDR3 DNA, CDR3 protein. D genes are given only for firm matches. The size of a clone is reported for some rows only, either as once, few or many, or as a class for expanded clones.

>.|TRBJ2-1|.|11|TRBV20-1
TGCAGGGGTAGCGGCGGCAATGAGCAGTTCTTC
CRGSGGNEQFF
>once|TRBJ2-3|TRBD2|16|TRBV7-3
TGTGCCAGCAGCCCCGGACTAGCGGGGGGCACAGATACGCAGTATTTT
CASSPGLAGGTDTQYF
>.|TRBJ1-5|.|14|TRBV30
TGTGCCTGGAGTGTCGGGGGTGGCAATCAGCCCCAGCATTTT
CAWSVGGGNQPQHF
>.|TRBJ1-1|.|14|TRBV5-8
TGTGCCAGCAGATTGGAGGCAGGGAGGACTGAAGCTTTCTTT
CASRLEAGRTEAFF
>.|TRBJ2-7|TRBD2|16|TRBV7-8
TGTGCAACAGAACAGGCTAGCGGGGGGGCGGGCTACGAGCAGTACTTC
CATEQASGGAGYEQYF
>.|TRBJ2-7|.|13|TRBV4-2
TGTGCCAGCAGCTTCAGACTTGCCTACGAGCAGTACTTC
CASSFRLAYEQYF
>.|TRBJ1-5|TRBD1|13|TRBV29-1
TGCAGCGTTGGGGCAGGGGGCGGCCAGCCCCAGCATTTT
CSVGAGGGQPQHF
>once|TRBJ2-5|TRBD2|15|TRBV2
TGTGCCAGCAGTGATCTAGCGGGGGGGCAAGAGACCCAGTACTTC
CASSDLAGGQETQYF
>few|TRBJ2-7|.|14|TRBV7-2
TGTGCCAGCAGCCTCGCCGTTGAGGGCTACGAGCAGTACTTC
CASSLAVEGYEQYF
>.|TRBJ1-2|.|16|TRBV5-1
TGCGCCAGCAGCTTGCTCAGCGGGCGGCGAACGGATGGCTACACCTTC
CASSLLSGRRTDGYTF
>.|TRBJ2-3|TRBD1|17|TRBV10-2
TGCGCCAGCAGCCCCGCACGCGACAGGGGGCTGGGAGATACGCAGTATTTT
CASSPARDRGLGDTQYF